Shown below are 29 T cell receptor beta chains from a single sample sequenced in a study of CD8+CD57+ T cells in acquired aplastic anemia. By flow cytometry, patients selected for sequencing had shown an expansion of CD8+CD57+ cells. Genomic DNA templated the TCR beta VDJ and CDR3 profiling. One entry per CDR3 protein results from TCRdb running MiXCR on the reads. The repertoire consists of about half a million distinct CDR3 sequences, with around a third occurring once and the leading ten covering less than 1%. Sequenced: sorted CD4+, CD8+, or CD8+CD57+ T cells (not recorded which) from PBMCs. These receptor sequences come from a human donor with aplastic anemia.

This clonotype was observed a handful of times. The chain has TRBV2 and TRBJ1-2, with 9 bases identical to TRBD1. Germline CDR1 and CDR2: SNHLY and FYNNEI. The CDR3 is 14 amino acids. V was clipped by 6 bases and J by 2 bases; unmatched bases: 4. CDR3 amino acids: CASSGTGPNYGYTF. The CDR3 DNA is TGTGCCAGCAGCGGGACAGGGCCCAACTATGGCTACACCTTC.

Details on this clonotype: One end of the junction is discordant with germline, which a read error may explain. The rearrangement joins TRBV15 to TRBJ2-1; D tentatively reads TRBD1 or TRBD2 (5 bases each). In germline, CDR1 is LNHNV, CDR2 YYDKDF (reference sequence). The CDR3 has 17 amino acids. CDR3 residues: CATSRDLKWGSCNEQFF. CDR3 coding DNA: TGTGCCACCAGCAGAGATCTTAAATGGGGGTCCTGCAATGAGCAGTTCTTC.

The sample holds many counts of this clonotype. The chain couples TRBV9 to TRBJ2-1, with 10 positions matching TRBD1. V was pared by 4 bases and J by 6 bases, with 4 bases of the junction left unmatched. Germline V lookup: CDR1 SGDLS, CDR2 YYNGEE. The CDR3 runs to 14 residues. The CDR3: CASSPRTGGNEQFF. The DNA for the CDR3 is TGTGCCAGCAGCCCGCGGACAGGGGGCAATGAGCAGTTCTTC.

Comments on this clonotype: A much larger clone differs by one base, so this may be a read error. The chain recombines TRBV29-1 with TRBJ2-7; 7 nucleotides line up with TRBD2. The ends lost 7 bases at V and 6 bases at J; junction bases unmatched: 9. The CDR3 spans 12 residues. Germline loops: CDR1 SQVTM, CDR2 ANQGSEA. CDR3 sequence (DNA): TGCAGCGCCGGCCGACTAGCCCGCGAGCAGTACTTC. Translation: CSAGRLAREQYF.

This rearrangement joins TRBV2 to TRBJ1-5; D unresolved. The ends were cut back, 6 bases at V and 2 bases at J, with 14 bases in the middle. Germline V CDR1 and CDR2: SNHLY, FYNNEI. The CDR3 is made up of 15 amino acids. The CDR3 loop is CASSFVGEGNQPQHF. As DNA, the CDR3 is TGTGCCAGCAGCTTTGTCGGGGAGGGCAATCAGCCCCAGCATTTT.

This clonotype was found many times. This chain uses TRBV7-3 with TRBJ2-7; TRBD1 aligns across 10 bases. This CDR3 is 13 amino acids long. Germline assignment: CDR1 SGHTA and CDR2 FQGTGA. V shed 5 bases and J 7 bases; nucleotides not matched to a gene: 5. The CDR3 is CASSGTGAGEQYF. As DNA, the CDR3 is TGTGCCAGCAGCGGGACAGGGGCTGGGGAGCAGTACTTC.

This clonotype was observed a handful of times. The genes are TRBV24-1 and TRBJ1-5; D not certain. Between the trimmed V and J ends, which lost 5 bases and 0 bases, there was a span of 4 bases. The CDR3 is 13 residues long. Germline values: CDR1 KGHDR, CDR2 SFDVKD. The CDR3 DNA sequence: TGTGCCACCAGTGCCCGTAGCAATCAGCCCCAGCATTTT. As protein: CATSARSNQPQHF.

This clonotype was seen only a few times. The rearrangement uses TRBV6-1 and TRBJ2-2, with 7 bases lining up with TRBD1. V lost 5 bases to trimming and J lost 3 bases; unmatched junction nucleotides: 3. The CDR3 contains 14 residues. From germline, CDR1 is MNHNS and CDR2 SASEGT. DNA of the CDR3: TGTGCCAGCAGTACAGGGGCTTACACCGGGGAGCTGTTTTTT. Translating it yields CASSTGAYTGELFF.

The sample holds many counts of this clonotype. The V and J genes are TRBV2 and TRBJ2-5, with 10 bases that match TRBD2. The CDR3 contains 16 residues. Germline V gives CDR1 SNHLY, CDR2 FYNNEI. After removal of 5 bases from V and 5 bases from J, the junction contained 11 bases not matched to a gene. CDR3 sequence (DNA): TGTGCCAGCAGTACCTCGCTTCTAGCGGGAGAGGAGACCCAGTACTTC. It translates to CASSTSLLAGEETQYF.

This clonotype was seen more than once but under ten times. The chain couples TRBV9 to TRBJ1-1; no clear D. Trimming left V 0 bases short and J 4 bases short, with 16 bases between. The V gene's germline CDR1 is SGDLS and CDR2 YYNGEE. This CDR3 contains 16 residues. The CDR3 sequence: CASSVGPQHGITEAFF. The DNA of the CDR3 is TGTGCCAGCAGCGTAGGGCCCCAACACGGTATCACTGAAGCTTTCTTT.

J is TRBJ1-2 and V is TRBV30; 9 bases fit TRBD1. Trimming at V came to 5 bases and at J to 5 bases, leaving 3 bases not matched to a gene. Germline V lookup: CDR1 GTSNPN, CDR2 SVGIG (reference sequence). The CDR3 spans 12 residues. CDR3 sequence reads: CAWVGQGYGYTF. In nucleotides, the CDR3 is TGTGCCTGGGTGGGACAGGGTTATGGCTACACCTTC.

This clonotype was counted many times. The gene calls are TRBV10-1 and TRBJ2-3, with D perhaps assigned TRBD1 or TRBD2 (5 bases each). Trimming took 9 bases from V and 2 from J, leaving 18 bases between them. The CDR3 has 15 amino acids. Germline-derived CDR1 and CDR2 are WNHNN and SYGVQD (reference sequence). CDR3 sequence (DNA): TGCGCCAGACAAGCGTTGGGGGAACACACAGATACGCAGTATTTT. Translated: CARQALGEHTDTQYF.

CDR3 in DNA: TGTGCCACCAGTGACCCCGTAGGGACCCAGTACTTC. Translating it yields CATSDPVGTQYF. The rearrangement uses TRBV24-1 and TRBJ2-5; D not certain. Trimming removed 4 bases at V and 7 bases at J, with 9 bases between. Germline lookup yields CDR1 KGHDR and CDR2 SFDVKD. The CDR3 length is 12 residues.

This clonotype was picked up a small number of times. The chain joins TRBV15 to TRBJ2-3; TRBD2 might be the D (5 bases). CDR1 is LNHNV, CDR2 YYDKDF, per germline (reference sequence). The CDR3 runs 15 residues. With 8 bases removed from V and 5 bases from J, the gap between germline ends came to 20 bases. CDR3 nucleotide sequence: TGTGCCACCTCGCATACTAGGGAAGCTGGAGATACGCAGTATTTT. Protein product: CATSHTREAGDTQYF.

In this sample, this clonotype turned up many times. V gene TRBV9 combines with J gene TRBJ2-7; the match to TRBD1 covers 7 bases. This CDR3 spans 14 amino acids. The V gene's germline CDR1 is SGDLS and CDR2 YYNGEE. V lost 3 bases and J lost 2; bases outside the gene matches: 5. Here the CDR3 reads CASSETGVAYEQYF. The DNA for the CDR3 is TGTGCCAGCAGCGAAACAGGGGTAGCCTACGAGCAGTACTTC.

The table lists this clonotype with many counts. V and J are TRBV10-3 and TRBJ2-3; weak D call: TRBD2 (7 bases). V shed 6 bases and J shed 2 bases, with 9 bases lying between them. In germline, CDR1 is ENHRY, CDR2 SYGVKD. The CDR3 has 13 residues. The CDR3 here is CAIRGGATDTQYF. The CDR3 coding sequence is TGTGCCATCAGGGGGGGGGCCACAGATACGCAGTATTTT.

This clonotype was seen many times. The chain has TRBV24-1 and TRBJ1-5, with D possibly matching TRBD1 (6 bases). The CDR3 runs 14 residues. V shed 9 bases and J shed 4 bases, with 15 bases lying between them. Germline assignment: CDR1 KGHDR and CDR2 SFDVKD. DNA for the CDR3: TGTGCCACCCAAGATCCGGGACAAAATCAGCCCCAGCATTTT. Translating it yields CATQDPGQNQPQHF.

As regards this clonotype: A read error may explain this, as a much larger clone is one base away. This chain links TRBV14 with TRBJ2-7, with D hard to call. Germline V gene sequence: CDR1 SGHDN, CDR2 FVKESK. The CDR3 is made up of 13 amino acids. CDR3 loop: CASSLVPESEQHF. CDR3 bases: TGTGCCAGCAGCCTGGTTCCTGAAAGCGAGCAGCACTTC.

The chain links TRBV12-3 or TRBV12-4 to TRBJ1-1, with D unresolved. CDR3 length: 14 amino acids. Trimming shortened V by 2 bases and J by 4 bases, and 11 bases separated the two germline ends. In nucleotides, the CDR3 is TGTGCCAGCAGTTTATTTGACCCAGTCACTGAAGCTTTCTTT. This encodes CASSLFDPVTEAFF.

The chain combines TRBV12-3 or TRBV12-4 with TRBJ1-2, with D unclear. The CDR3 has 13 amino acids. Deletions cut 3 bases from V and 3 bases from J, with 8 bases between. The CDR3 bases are TGTGCCAGCAGTTTTGGTCAGTACTATGGCTACACCTTC. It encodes CASSFGQYYGYTF.

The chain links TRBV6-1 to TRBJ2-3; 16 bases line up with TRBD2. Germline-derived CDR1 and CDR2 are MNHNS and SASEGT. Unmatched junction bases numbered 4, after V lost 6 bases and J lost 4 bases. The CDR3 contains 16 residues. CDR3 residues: CASSRGLAGGPDTQYF. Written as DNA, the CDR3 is TGTGCCAGCAGCCGGGGACTAGCGGGAGGGCCAGATACGCAGTATTTT.

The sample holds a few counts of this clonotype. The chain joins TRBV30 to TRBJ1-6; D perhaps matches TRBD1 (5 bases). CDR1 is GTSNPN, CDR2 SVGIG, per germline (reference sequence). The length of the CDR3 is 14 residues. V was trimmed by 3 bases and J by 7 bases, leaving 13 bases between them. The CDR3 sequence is CAWRATGINSPLHF. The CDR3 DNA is TGTGCCTGGAGAGCTACAGGAATAAATTCACCCCTCCACTTT.

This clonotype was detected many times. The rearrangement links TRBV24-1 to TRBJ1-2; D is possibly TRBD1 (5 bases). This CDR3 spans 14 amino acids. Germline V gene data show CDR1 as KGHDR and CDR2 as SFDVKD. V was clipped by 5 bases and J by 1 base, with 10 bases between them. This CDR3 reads CATSARDFNYGYTF. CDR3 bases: TGTGCCACCAGTGCTAGGGACTTTAACTATGGCTACACCTTC.

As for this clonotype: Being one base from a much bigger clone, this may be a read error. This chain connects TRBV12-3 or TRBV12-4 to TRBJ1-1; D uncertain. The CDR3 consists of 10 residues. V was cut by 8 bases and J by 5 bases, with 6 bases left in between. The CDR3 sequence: CASAVTEAFF. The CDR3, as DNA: TGTGCCAGCGCCGTGACTGAAGCTTTCTTT.

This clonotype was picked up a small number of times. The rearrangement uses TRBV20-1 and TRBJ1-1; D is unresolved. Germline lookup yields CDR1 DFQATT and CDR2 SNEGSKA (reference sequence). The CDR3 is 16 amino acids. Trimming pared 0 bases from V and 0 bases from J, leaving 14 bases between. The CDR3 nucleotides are TGCAGTGCTAGAGAGGTGTCAGGCGGGCTGAACACTGAAGCTTTCTTT. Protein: CSAREVSGGLNTEAFF.

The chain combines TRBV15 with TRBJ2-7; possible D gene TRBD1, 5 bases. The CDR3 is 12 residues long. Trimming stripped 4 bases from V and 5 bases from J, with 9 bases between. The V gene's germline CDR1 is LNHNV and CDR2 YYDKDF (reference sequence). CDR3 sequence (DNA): TGTGCCACCAGCACCGCAGGGAACGAGCAGTACTTC. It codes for CATSTAGNEQYF.

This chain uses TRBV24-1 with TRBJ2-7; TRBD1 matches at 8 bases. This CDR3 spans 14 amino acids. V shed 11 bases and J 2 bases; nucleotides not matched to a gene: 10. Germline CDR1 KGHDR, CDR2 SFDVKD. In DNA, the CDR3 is TGTGCCAGCACAGCTTCGACAGGGGCCTACGAGCAGTACTTC. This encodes CASTASTGAYEQYF.

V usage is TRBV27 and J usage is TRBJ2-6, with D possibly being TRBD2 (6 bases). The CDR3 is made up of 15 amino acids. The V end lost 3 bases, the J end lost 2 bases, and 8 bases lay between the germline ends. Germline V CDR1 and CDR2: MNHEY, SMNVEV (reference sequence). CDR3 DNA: TGTGCCAGCAGTTTCGGGAGAGCTGGGGCCAACGTCCTGACTTTC. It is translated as CASSFGRAGANVLTF.

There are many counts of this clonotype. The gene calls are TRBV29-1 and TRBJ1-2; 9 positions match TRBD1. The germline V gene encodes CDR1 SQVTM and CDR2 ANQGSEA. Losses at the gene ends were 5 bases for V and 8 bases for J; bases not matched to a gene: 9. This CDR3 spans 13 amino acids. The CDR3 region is CSVTSGTGFGYTF. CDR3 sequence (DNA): TGCAGCGTTACCTCCGGGACAGGGTTCGGCTACACCTTC.